Shown below are 8 T cell receptor beta chains from a single sample sequenced in a study of T-cell memory formation after mild COVID-19. TCRdb re-analysed the 5' RACE reads in MiXCR, keeping a single row per CDR3 protein. The sample holds about 350,000 distinct CDR3 sequences; around 28% are singletons and the top ten take approximately 12%. Sequencing input: PBMCs or a T cell subset sorted from them (not recorded which). The receptors come from an adult woman who had mild COVID-19 (a few samples of this study predate the infection). Cell type and time point are not known.

This clonotype has more than one count but fewer than ten. The chain joins TRBV5-1 to TRBJ2-4, with 7 bases fitting TRBD1. Germline CDR1 SGHRS, CDR2 YFSETQ. J gave up 2 bases and V 0 bases, and 5 bases lay outside the gene matches. This CDR3 is 16 amino acids long. The CDR3 spells CASSLATGVSKNIQYF. The CDR3 nucleotides are TGCGCCAGCAGCTTGGCCACAGGGGTCTCCAAAAACATTCAGTACTTC.

This clonotype has more than one count but fewer than ten. The gene calls are TRBV20-1 and TRBJ1-3; D is unclear. Germline lookup yields CDR1 DFQATT and CDR2 SNEGSKA (reference sequence). The CDR3 extends over 16 amino acids. Trimming pared 1 base from V and 0 bases from J, leaving 13 bases between. CDR3 loop: CSARGTGQLSGNTIYF. The CDR3 coding sequence is TGCAGTGCTAGAGGTACGGGCCAACTCTCTGGAAACACCATATATTTT.

There are a few counts of this clonotype. V is TRBV4-2 and J is TRBJ2-7; the match to TRBD2 covers 8 bases. This CDR3 has 18 residues. V lost 0 bases and J lost 2; bases outside the gene matches: 12. Germline CDR1 is LGHNA and CDR2 is YNFKEQ. CDR3 in amino acids: CASSQDDFSGTLAYEQYF. CDR3 in DNA: TGTGCCAGCAGCCAAGATGATTTTAGCGGGACCCTTGCCTACGAGCAGTACTTC.

This chain's CDR3 is CSAPLAGKTYEQYF. The CDR3 DNA sequence: TGCAGTGCCCCACTAGCGGGAAAGACCTACGAGCAGTACTTC. The rearrangement links TRBV20-1 to TRBJ2-7; 10 bases match TRBD2. J lost 2 bases, V lost 6 bases, and 7 bases had no gene match. CDR1 is DFQATT, CDR2 SNEGSKA, per germline (reference sequence). The CDR3 covers 14 residues.

V is TRBV5-6 and J is TRBJ2-1; D is uncertain. The germline CDR1 and CDR2 sequences are SGHDT and YYEEEE. Trimming stripped 4 bases from V and 6 bases from J, with 11 bases between. The CDR3 has 13 residues. The CDR3 region is CASSRRIINEQFF. The CDR3, as DNA: TGTGCCAGCAGCCGACGGATTATCAATGAGCAGTTCTTC.

CDR3 bases: TGTGCCATCAGTGAGTCTGAAAGGGTCAATGAGCAGTTCTTC. Residues: CAISESERVNEQFF. The chain joins TRBV10-3 to TRBJ2-1, with D uncertain. CDR1 is ENHRY, CDR2 SYGVKD, per germline. This CDR3 region has 14 residues. V lost 0 bases and J lost 6, with 9 bases in between.

This chain connects TRBV5-6 to TRBJ2-3, with 12 bases identical to TRBD2. Germline V gene data show CDR1 as SGHDT and CDR2 as YYEEEE. Losses at the gene ends were 3 bases for V and 10 bases for J; bases not matched to a gene: 12. The CDR3 is 16 residues long. CDR3 residues: CASSSDRLAGVSSQYF. The CDR3, as DNA: TGTGCCAGCAGCTCGGACCGACTAGCGGGAGTTTCCTCGCAGTATTTT.

J is TRBJ2-1 and V is TRBV7-2; 9 nucleotides match TRBD2. The V segment lost 5 bases and the J segment 2 bases; nucleotides outside the gene matches: 7. The CDR3 extends over 16 amino acids. Germline V gene data show CDR1 as SGHTA and CDR2 as FQGNSA. CDR3: CASSQGGLAPYNEQFF. The DNA for the CDR3 is TGTGCCAGCAGCCAAGGGGGACTAGCCCCCTACAATGAGCAGTTCTTC.